This T cell receptor (beta chain) was sequenced for a study of blood T cell repertoires in COVID-19 (dated by TCRdb to 2018 to 2020). In the study overall: Samples covering the acute and convalescent phases of COVID-19 were provided by collaborators in the United States, Italy and Spain. The repertoires were made available in a free public database intended to serve as a resource for research on the immune response to SARS-CoV-2. The dataset comprised deeply sampled blood TCRbeta repertoires from subjects exposed to, actively infected with, or recovered from COVID-19. Samples were obtained from the ongoing ImmuneRACE study (first 160 participants) and from 1,254 subjects provided by 6 global collaborators. The material from the prospective study consisted of cDNA or gDNA derived from T cells, B-cell-depleted T cells, or PBMCs. A de-identified subject ID, COVID-19 status, age in years and sex were almost always included in the sample metadata. Where available, HLA class I and class II types were taken from metadata supplied by the sample provider and were not determined by assay-based typing. Study-wide conclusions, independent of this receptor: Clinical and demographic metadata were provided uncurated, with the amount varying by source and participant.

One collaborating source in Seattle enrolled patients during active infection and followed them longitudinally through the course of disease. Whole blood was collected in K2EDTA tubes by collaborating institutions according to the institutions' own protocols. Collaborator samples were shipped for TCRbeta analysis as frozen whole blood, isolated PBMCs, or DNA extracted from either sample type. V is cut by 0 bases and J by 2 bases, and the space between the germline ends is 14 bases. The CDR3 runs 17 amino acids, cysteine and phenylalanine included. CDR3 DNA only is kept here, 51 bases in frame from base 1. The germline V gene sets CDR1 to MNHNS and CDR2 to SASEGT. The immunoSEQ Assay, a bias-controlled multiplex PCR, was used to amplify TCRbeta CDR3 regions from genomic DNA. The study's processing was this. Nucleated cell counts per sample were estimated from amplification of reference gene primers within the assay. Sequence reads were collapsed and filtered to measure the absolute abundance of every unique TCRbeta CDR3 rearrangement. For each sample, productive Simpson clonality was calculated by taking the square root of Simpson's diversity index across productive rearrangements. In TCRdb, the immuneACCESS table is reduced to in-frame sequences with V and J assigned. These tables do not hold every clone; where another copy was compared, an unresolved V gene accounts for under half, and the others remain unexplained. V and J calls and clone size come straight from that table; D and trimming were deduced from the DNA. The sample data list approximately 140,000 clones, and over 75% of these were observed just once. The leading ten clones occupy 8% of the sample.

Details on this clone: The target of this receptor is not known. No qualities accompany the bases; no much larger clone lies one base away.

Sequencing was carried out using peripheral blood. The chain joins TRBV6-1 to TRBJ1-3; the D gene is perhaps TRBD1, on 6 matching bases. This clonotype was obtained from a woman aged 55-70 years with COVID-19, enrolled during active disease. The DNA sequence follows: TGTGCCAGCAGTGAAGCGGCCCCGGGACAAGCTGGAAACACCATATATTTT. It translates as CASSEAAPGQAGNTIYF.